Below, 25 T cell receptor beta chains from the same sample are listed, as sequenced in a study of cytomegalovirus exposure and HLA in healthy donors. Use of 60 Vbeta and 13 Jbeta primers characterized the PCR. Clones were read by immunoSEQ multiplex PCR, and TCRdb kept only the in-frame ones, dropping some. The sample holds about 86,000 clones; roughly three quarters are singletons and the top ten take about 14%. Sequencing input: PBMCs. The source of these receptors is a woman between 35 and 50 years old in good health and CMV-seropositive.

The chain carries TRBV27 and TRBJ2-6, with no clear D. The CDR3 loop spans 12 amino acids. V was clipped by 8 bases and J by 3 bases, with 5 bases between them. Germline CDR1 MNHEY, CDR2 SMNVEV (reference sequence). The CDR3 spells CASRSGANVLTF. The DNA of the CDR3 is TGTGCCAGCCGCAGTGGGGCCAACGTCCTGACTTTC.

The gene calls are TRBV9 and TRBJ1-2; D may be TRBD1 (5 bases). The length of the CDR3 is 15 residues. Trimming stripped 3 bases from V and 3 bases from J, with 15 bases between. In germline, CDR1 is SGDLS, CDR2 YYNGEE. The CDR3 protein is CASSGRREDDYGYTF. The CDR3 DNA reads as TGTGCCAGCAGCGGCCGCAGGGAGGATGACTATGGCTACACCTTC.

The genes are TRBV5-1 and TRBJ2-2; D ambiguous. Trimming pared 0 bases from V and 1 base from J, leaving 7 bases between. The germline gives CDR1 SGHRS, CDR2 YFSETQ. CDR3 length: 15 amino acids. The CDR3 DNA is TGCGCCAGCAGCTTGGATACTCTGAACACCGGGGAGCTGTTTTTT. Translation: CASSLDTLNTGELFF.

This clone was seen just once. This rearrangement joins TRBV28 to TRBJ2-3, with D uncertain. Germline CDR1 is MDHEN and CDR2 is SYDVKM. The CDR3 spans 16 residues. V was pared by 3 bases and J by 6 bases, with 19 bases between. DNA for the CDR3: TGTGCCAGCAGTTTGCCCCCGGTAGCTTCCGACGATACGCAGTATTTT. Encoded protein: CASSLPPVASDDTQYF. The full variable domain, with the rest looked up from reference TRBV28 and TRBJ2-3, is DVKVTQSSRYLVKRTGEKVFLECVQDMDHENMFWYRQDPGLGLRLIYFSYDVKMKEKGDIPEGYSVSREKKERFSLILESASTNQTSMYLCASSLPPVASDDTQYFGPGTRLTVL.

The chain links TRBV29-1 to TRBJ2-3, with D unclear. The CDR3 is 13 amino acids. Germline-derived CDR1 and CDR2 are SQVTM and ANQGSEA. V lost 4 bases to trimming and J lost 0 bases, with 8 bases between them. CDR3 protein: CSVVGRSTDTQYF. The CDR3 bases are TGCAGCGTTGTGGGCAGAAGCACAGATACGCAGTATTTT.

The chain uses TRBV28 and TRBJ2-1, with 13 bases matching TRBD2. J gave up 7 bases and V 4 bases, and 7 bases lay outside the gene matches. Per germline, CDR1 MDHEN and CDR2 SYDVKM. CDR3 length: 16 residues. The CDR3 nucleotides read TGTGCCAGCAGTTGGGGACTAGCGGGAAATTTGAATGAGCAGTTCTTC. It translates to CASSWGLAGNLNEQFF.

This chain joins TRBV5-1 and TRBJ1-2, with D unresolved. The V and J ends lost 0 bases and 4 bases respectively, with 16 bases between them. The CDR3 length is 16 residues. Germline-derived CDR1 and CDR2 are SGHRS and YFSETQ. CDR3 coding DNA: TGCGCCAGCAGCTTGGGAGGGTATGGGCAGATCTATGGCTACACCTTC. Translating it yields CASSLGGYGQIYGYTF.

The chain carries TRBV5-1 and TRBJ2-5, with D perhaps matching TRBD1 (5 bases). V was clipped by 0 bases and J by 2 bases, with 11 bases between them. The germline V gene encodes CDR1 SGHRS and CDR2 YFSETQ. This CDR3 has 15 residues. The CDR3 sequence is CASSLVSGAQETQYF. CDR3 nucleotide sequence: TGCGCCAGCAGCTTGGTGTCTGGGGCGCAAGAGACCCAGTACTTC.

The gene calls are TRBV14 and TRBJ2-3; 8 nucleotides agree with TRBD1. CDR3 length: 14 amino acids. V shed 3 bases, J shed 4 bases, and the junction held 3 bases outside the gene matches. Germline loops: CDR1 SGHDN, CDR2 FVKESK. In DNA form, the CDR3 reads TGTGCCAGCAGCCACGGACAGGGCCCAGATACGCAGTATTTT. It specifies CASSHGQGPDTQYF.

The chain joins TRBV27 to TRBJ2-1; TRBD1 is a possible D gene (5 bases). The CDR3 totals 15 residues. CDR1 is MNHEY and CDR2 is SMNVEV in the germline V gene (reference sequence). V was pared by 5 bases and J by 0 bases, with 11 bases between. This CDR3 reads CASSTDSSSYNEQFF. The CDR3, as DNA: TGTGCCAGCAGTACCGACAGCAGCTCCTACAATGAGCAGTTCTTC.

The chain recombines TRBV2 with TRBJ2-4; 8 bases align to TRBD1. This CDR3 is 14 amino acids long. V lost 4 bases, J lost 1 base, and 0 bases stayed unmatched. CDR1 is SNHLY and CDR2 is FYNNEI in the germline V gene. The CDR3 region is CASSGQGAKNIQYF. DNA for the CDR3: TGTGCCAGCAGTGGACAGGGGGCCAAAAACATTCAGTACTTC. The variable domain in full, with the rest retrieved from reference TRBV2 and TRBJ2-4, is EPEVTQTPSHQVTQMGQEVILRCVPISNHLYFYWYRQILGQKVEFLVSFYNNEISEKSEIFDDQFSVERPDGSNFTLKIRSTKLEDSAMYFCASSGQGAKNIQYFGAGTRLSVL.

V usage is TRBV4-1 and J usage is TRBJ2-3; D gene ambiguous. The germline V gene encodes CDR1 MGHRA and CDR2 YSYEKL. CDR3 length: 14 residues. The V and J ends lost 1 base and 2 bases respectively, with 7 bases between them. CDR3 nucleotide sequence: TGCGCCAGCAGCCAAGCAGCGACCACAGATACGCAGTATTTT. This gives the protein CASSQAATTDTQYF.

The V and J genes are TRBV9 and TRBJ2-1; a weak D match, TRBD2 (5 bases). This CDR3 is built from 15 residues. Germline CDR1 reads SGDLS; CDR2 reads YYNGEE. Trimming took off 2 bases at V and 4 bases at J, with 13 bases between the two ends. The CDR3 sequence: CASSVSPGWYNEQFF. The CDR3 nucleotides are TGTGCCAGCAGCGTGAGTCCGGGGTGGTACAATGAGCAGTTCTTC.

The rearrangement uses TRBV2 and TRBJ1-5, with a tentative D call TRBD1 (6 bases). Germline CDR1 and CDR2: SNHLY and FYNNEI. With 8 bases removed from V and 0 bases from J, the gap between germline ends came to 26 bases. The CDR3 contains 19 residues. The chain's CDR3 is CASGLKDSLVGNSNQPQHF. DNA of the CDR3: TGTGCCAGCGGTTTAAAGGACAGCCTCGTCGGAAATAGCAATCAGCCCCAGCATTTT.

For the CDR3, the DNA is TGTGCCAGCAGCGTAGACGGGGCCTACAATGAGCAGTTCTTC. Translation: CASSVDGAYNEQFF. The chain uses TRBV9 and TRBJ2-1; perhaps TRBD2 as D (5 bases). The CDR3 covers 14 residues. Germline V gene lookup returns CDR1 SGDLS and CDR2 YYNGEE. Trimming shortened V by 0 bases and J by 2 bases, and 6 bases separated the two germline ends.

V is TRBV10-3 and J is TRBJ2-1; 9 bases map to TRBD2. Germline V CDR1 and CDR2: ENHRY, SYGVKD. This CDR3 region has 17 residues. Trimming cost V 0 bases and J 3 bases; bases outside gene matches: 6. CDR3 loop: CAISESSGGLFYNEQFF. The CDR3 DNA reads as TGTGCCATCAGTGAGTCTAGCGGGGGCCTTTTCTACAATGAGCAGTTCTTC.

The J gene is TRBJ2-1, the V gene TRBV7-3; TRBD2 is a possible D gene (6 bases). CDR1 and CDR2 (germline): SGHTA, FQGTGA. Trimming took 2 bases from V and 5 from J, leaving 10 bases between them. The CDR3 contains 14 residues. CDR3 protein: CASSLFGGNNEQFF. The CDR3 DNA reads TGTGCCAGCAGCTTATTTGGCGGGAACAATGAGCAGTTCTTC.

The V gene is TRBV29-1, the J gene TRBJ1-1; D uncertain. CDR3 length equals 12 residues. The germline V and J ends were trimmed by 5 bases and 1 base, with 8 bases remaining between them. The germline V gene encodes CDR1 SQVTM and CDR2 ANQGSEA. In DNA, the CDR3 is TGCAGCGTTTTCTTATCGAACACTGAAGCTTTCTTT. This translates into CSVFLSNTEAFF.

This clone turned up a few times. The chain joins TRBV2 to TRBJ1-5; D gene ambiguous. CDR3 length equals 16 residues. Trimming cost V 3 bases and J 0 bases, with 12 bases left between them. Germline values: CDR1 SNHLY, CDR2 FYNNEI. The CDR3 bases are TGTGCCAGCAGTGATCTCGCCGGGTATAGCAATCAGCCCCAGCATTTT. As protein: CASSDLAGYSNQPQHF. The full variable domain, completed using reference TRBV2 and TRBJ1-5, is EPEVTQTPSHQVTQMGQEVILRCVPISNHLYFYWYRQILGQKVEFLVSFYNNEISEKSEIFDDQFSVERPDGSNFTLKIRSTKLEDSAMYFCASSDLAGYSNQPQHFGDGTRLSIL.

The rearrangement links TRBV28 to TRBJ2-3; 8 nucleotides match TRBD2. CDR3 size: 15 residues. The germline CDR1 and CDR2 sequences are MDHEN and SYDVKM. CDR3 nucleotide sequence: TGTGCATCTTCAGGCGGGAGGATGCGCACAGATACGCAGTATTTT. As protein: CASSGGRMRTDTQYF.

V gene TRBV4-1 combines with J gene TRBJ2-1; the match to TRBD2 covers 11 bases. The V segment lost 0 bases and the J segment 4 bases; nucleotides outside the gene matches: 5. The V gene's germline CDR1 is MGHRA and CDR2 YSYEKL. The CDR3 length is 17 residues. The CDR3, as DNA: TGCGCCAGCAGCCAAGATCCCGGGACTAGCGGATACAATGAGCAGTTCTTC. Amino acids: CASSQDPGTSGYNEQFF.

This chain uses TRBV18 with TRBJ1-5, with D possibly matching TRBD1 (6 bases). The CDR3 extends over 15 amino acids. Germline V gives CDR1 KGHSH, CDR2 LQKENI. V was shortened by 6 bases and J by 1 base, with 13 bases between the two germline ends. In DNA, the CDR3 is TGTGCCAGCTCGCCCGACAGGCTCAGCAATCAGCCCCAGCATTTT. This gives the protein CASSPDRLSNQPQHF.

The chain links TRBV7-2 to TRBJ2-4; D possibly corresponds to TRBD2 (6 bases). There are 17 residues in the CDR3. Trimming stripped 1 base from V and 0 bases from J, with 13 bases between. Germline CDR1 SGHTA, CDR2 FQGNSA. The CDR3 spells CASSLGRGDLAKNIQYF. Here the CDR3 DNA reads TGTGCCAGCAGCTTAGGGCGCGGGGACTTAGCCAAAAACATTCAGTACTTC. The whole variable domain, filled in from reference TRBV7-2 and TRBJ2-4, reads GAGVSQSPSNKVTEKGKDVELRCDPISGHTALYWYRQSLGQGLEFLIYFQGNSAPDKSGLPSDRFSAERTGGSVSTLTIQRTQQEDSAVYLCASSLGRGDLAKNIQYFGAGTRLSVL.

The CDR3 sequence: CASKDTVNTEAFF. The CDR3 coding sequence is TGTGCCAGCAAGGACACGGTGAACACTGAAGCTTTCTTT. This chain uses TRBV18 with TRBJ1-1, with TRBD1 as a possible D gene (5 bases). The V gene's germline CDR1 is KGHSH and CDR2 LQKENI. V was clipped by 8 bases and J by 0 bases, with 10 bases between them. The CDR3 runs to 13 residues.

The chain has TRBV25-1 and TRBJ2-1; 7 bases map to TRBD2. The trim removed 3 bases at V and 5 bases at J, leaving 7 bases unmatched. This CDR3 has 15 amino acids. Germline CDR1 reads MGHDK; CDR2 reads SYGVNS. CDR3 DNA sequence: TGTGCCAGCAGTGATTCACTAGCGATGGACAATGAGCAGTTCTTC. Encoded protein: CASSDSLAMDNEQFF.